The clone carrying this TCR beta chain was picked up one time. The data stem from a study of blood T cell repertoires in COVID-19. Study at large: T cells, B-cell-depleted T cells, or PBMCs provided the cDNA or gDNA that served as material.

Trimming removed 4 bases from V and 7 bases from J; junction bases left unmatched: 10. The germline CDR1 and CDR2 sequences are MNHNS and SASEGT. This CDR3 has 16 amino acids. Methods used by the authors: Cell counts per sample came from amplifying reference gene primers. Profiled with immunoSEQ multiplex PCR; TCRdb holds only in-frame clones, not every one. The V and J calls and the clone size are those of that table, but D and trimming were determined from the DNA. The profile shows 150,000 to 200,000 clones, around 80% of them singletons. This TCR came from a man aged 60 to 69 with acute or convalescent COVID-19. Sequences were obtained from peripheral blood. J is TRBJ1-4 and V is TRBV6-1, with TRBD1 matching over 9 bases. The CDR3 reads CASSVNRGRRGEKLFF. CDR3 DNA: TGTGCCAGCAGTGTAAACAGGGGGCGGAGGGGTGAAAAACTGTTTTTT.